This entry concerns a single T cell receptor (beta chain). Germline assignment: CDR1 SGDLS and CDR2 YYNGEE. V was shortened by 7 bases and J by 1 base, with 14 bases between the two germline ends. The CDR3 covers 14 residues. Isolated RNA was reverse transcribed in full, so expressed TCRB transcripts were sequenced. The repertoire was sequenced with immunoSEQ multiplex PCR; TCRdb's copy has only in-frame clones and lacks some. The sample yields 200,000 to 300,000 clones, 11% to 15% seen once. This sample is part of a study of beta chain features in type 1 diabetes. Background on the study: Across every sample, 107,917,701 sorted cells were examined in total.

This receptor was identified in a woman aged 40 to 50 in good health. The chain links TRBV9 to TRBJ2-5, with D perhaps matching TRBD1 (5 bases). The specimen was naive CD4+ T cells from blood. CDR3 residues: CASGETGAQETQYF. The CDR3 region has the DNA TGTGCCAGCGGGGAAACAGGAGCCCAAGAGACCCAGTACTTC.